This T cell receptor beta chain is from a study of graft-versus-host responses after intestinal transplantation. Study-wide findings and caveats: The recipient marrow held GvH clones, and some of them showed up first in ileum or blood.

Data came from immunoSEQ multiplex PCR; TCRdb stores just in-frame clones and leaves some out. In the table there are 70,000 or so clones, about 87% of which are singletons. As to this clone: Its target is unknown.

This CDR3 is 16 amino acids long. The V and J ends lost 6 bases and 11 bases respectively, with 28 bases between them. The germline V gene encodes CDR1 SNHLY and CDR2 FYNNEI. The chain combines TRBV2 with TRBJ1-2, with D possibly matching TRBD1 (5 bases). The sample was unstimulated CD4+ T cells sorted from spleen or lymph node cells, taken before transplant. The receptor comes from a human donor who was the organ donor for an intestinal transplant. The CDR3 nucleotides read TGTGCCAGCAGCCCTCCCAGGGTCGCAAACCGAGGTTGGTACACCTTC. Amino acid sequence: CASSPPRVANRGWYTF.